A selection of T cell receptor beta chains follows, all from one sample in a study of a mutant IDH1 vaccine in newly diagnosed glioma. Their specific antigens are unknown. TCRdb keeps only in-frame clones here, not all; method: immunoSEQ multiplex PCR. Among roughly 120,000 clones listed, around four fifths were seen once. This specimen consisted of PBMCs, obtained from a glioma patient whose treatment included an IDH1 peptide vaccine. The receptors were gathered from a man between 35 and 55 years old with glioma. Each CDR3 is given with its conserved first and last residue. A D gene is named only where the DNA matches it firmly. Clone size appears in some rows only: once, few, many, or a class for an expanded clone.

TRBV18	.	.	14	TRBJ2-3	TGTGCCAGCTCACCCACAGGGAGCGCAGATACGCAGTATTTT	CASSPTGSADTQYF
TRBV19	.	.	11	TRBJ2-4	TGTGCCAGCAGACAGAAAAACATTCAGTACTTC	CASRQKNIQYF
TRBV10-2	.	.	14	TRBJ2-7	TGCGCCAGCAGGGACGGAGGTGGCGCGTACGAGCAGTACTTC	CASRDGGGAYEQYF
TRBV5-1	.	once	12	TRBJ2-1	TGCGCCAGCAGGATAGCAACCAATGAGCAGTTCTTC	CASRIATNEQFF
TRBV15	.	.	15	TRBJ2-2	TGTGCCACCAGCAGATCGGACAGATCGGCAGGGGAGCTGTTTTTT	CATSRSDRSAGELFF
TRBV18	TRBD1	.	16	TRBJ2-7	TGTGCCAGCTCACCACAAAGGGACAGGGGATCCCACGAGCAGTACTTC	CASSPQRDRGSHEQYF
TRBV19	.	.	13	TRBJ2-7	TGTGCCAGTAGTACCGGAGGGGGGGGACGCTGGAACTTC	CASSTGGGGRWNF
TRBV21-1	.	.	16	TRBJ2-1	TGTGCCAGCAGCAAAGTCGTCCAGAGCGCCTACAATGAGCAGTTCTTC	CASSKVVQSAYNEQFF
TRBV4-1	.	.	14	TRBJ1-3	TGCGCCAGCAGCCCGATAGACGGTGGAAACACCATATATTTT	CASSPIDGGNTIYF
TRBV5-4	TRBD1	.	18	TRBJ2-5	TGTGCCAGCAGCTTGGTCCAGGGGGCTTTATTGGGGCGGGAGACCCAGTACTTC	CASSLVQGALLGRETQYF
TRBV5-4	.	.	15	TRBJ2-7	TGTGCCAGCAGCTTGGGGACAAACAAAGCTACGAGGGAGTACTTC	CASSLGTNKATREYF
TRBV19	TRBD2	.	17	TRBJ2-4	TGTGCCAGTAGTATATGGGGGGGTATGTCCGAAAGAAACATTCAGTACTTC	CASSIWGGMSERNIQYF
TRBV7-2	.	.	12	TRBJ2-7	TGTGCCAGCAGCAAAACAGACTACGAGCAGTACTTC	CASSKTDYEQYF
TRBV7-9	TRBD1	.	15	TRBJ2-7	TGTGCCAGCAGCCCATTAGGACAGGGGGCCTACGAGCAGTACTTC	CASSPLGQGAYEQYF
TRBV7-2	TRBD1	.	15	TRBJ1-1	TGTGCCAGCAGCTTCGACAGGGCTGGGAACACTGAAGCTTTCTTT	CASSFDRAGNTEAFF